The entry below describes one T cell receptor (beta chain). Its matching antigen is unknown. TCR beta cDNA libraries had unique molecular identifiers. Researchers reported some 500,000 cDNA molecules coming from approximately 0.95 to 9.8 million T cells. TCRdb processed the PCR reads anew with MiXCR; each CDR3 protein has one entry. The sample yields 600,000 to 700,000 distinct CDR3 sequences, about 60% seen once. The record originates from a study of post-analysis software for immune sequencing data. The overall study: Progressive-relapsing, secondary progressive and relapsing-remitting multiple sclerosis were among the disease courses included.

V was pared by 5 bases and J by 2 bases, with 8 bases between. The CDR3 extends over 13 amino acids. From germline, CDR1 is SGHVS and CDR2 FQNEAQ. Study results and limitations: A few TRBV segments appeared more often in patients than in controls, and TRBV5-6, TRBV5-1 and TRBV20-1 were among these. Clustering by F measure revealed strong co-clustering among samples prepared together in one batch.

The sequence was obtained from a girl aged 2-9 years with multiple sclerosis. Sequences were obtained from blood. The V gene is TRBV7-8, the J gene TRBJ2-3; D ambiguous. CDR3: CASSPKLTDTQYF. The CDR3 DNA reads TGTGCCAGCAGCCCAAAGCTCACAGATACGCAGTATTTT.